The TCR beta chain described here comes from a study of monozygotic twins with inflammatory bowel disease. Study findings and constraints: IBD patients had lower TCRbeta diversity (inverse Simpson) than healthy co-twins. Relative to healthy twins, IBD patients had fewer clonotypes in common with others, a gap that was especially apparent with disease activity.

cDNA was produced in eight separate reactions per sample. TCRdb reworked the 5' RACE reads into one entry per CDR3 protein, no DNA. The repertoire table contains around 410,000 distinct CDR3 sequences. CDR3 size: 12 residues. The V gene's germline CDR1 is KGHSY and CDR2 FQNENV. A word on this clonotype: What it binds is unknown.

The material sequenced was blood. The chain carries TRBV16 and TRBJ1-1. This TCR was recovered from a human donor with ulcerative colitis or Crohn's disease, or a healthy co-twin of an affected twin (not recorded which). The CDR3 protein is CASSQGDAEAFF. Full variable domain (outside the CDR3, taken from reference TRBV16 and TRBJ1-1): GEEVAQTPKHLVRGEGQKAKLYCAPIKGHSYVFWYQQVLKNEFKFLISFQNENVFDETGMPKERFSAKCLPNSPCSLEIQATKLEDSAVYFCASSQGDAEAFFGQGTRLTVV.